This T cell receptor beta chain was captured in a study of shared clonotypes between healthy human individuals. Sequencing used immunoSEQ multiplex PCR; TCRdb keeps in-frame clones, though not all of them. Among some 2,000,000 clones, approximately 96% were seen once, and the ten largest hold less than 0.15%. The CDR3 length is 15 residues. Trimming left V 2 bases short and J 1 base short, with 8 bases between. CDR1 is LNHDA and CDR2 is SQIVND in the germline V gene (reference sequence). A CD45RA+ naive subset and a CD45RA-negative memory subset were split from CD4+ cells. Specimen: naive CD4+ T cells sorted from blood. Sample subset: CD45RA+ positively selected. This sequence was found in a man in his late teens or twenties in good health. The V and J genes are TRBV19 and TRBJ2-2; perhaps TRBD2 as D (5 bases). CDR3 DNA sequence: TGTGCCAGTAGTATAATCGAGGGGAACACCGGGGAGCTGTTTTTT. Translation: CASSIIEGNTGELFF.